Shown below are 30 T cell receptor beta chains from a single sample sequenced in a study of cytomegalovirus exposure and HLA in healthy donors. Sequencing used immunoSEQ multiplex PCR; TCRdb keeps in-frame clones, though not all of them. The repertoire holds about 250,000 clones, with approximately 90% as singletons. The material sequenced was PBMCs. These receptors were collected from a man between 18 and 29 years old in good health and CMV-seronegative.

The chain is built from TRBV5-4 and TRBJ2-7; tentatively, D is TRBD2 (5 bases). CDR3 size: 14 residues. Trimming took 1 base from V and 6 from J, leaving 14 bases between them. Germline V gene sequence: CDR1 SGHNT, CDR2 YYREEE (reference sequence). CDR3 sequence: CASSLWASFSEQYF. CDR3 sequence (DNA): TGTGCCAGCAGCTTGTGGGCTAGCTTCTCCGAGCAGTACTTC.

V gene TRBV6-5 combines with J gene TRBJ2-3; TRBD1 might be the D (6 bases). The V gene lost 6 bases and the J gene lost 5 bases, with 15 bases spanning the gap. The CDR3 is made up of 14 amino acids. Germline V CDR1 and CDR2: MNHEY, SVGAGI. The CDR3 DNA is TGTGCCAGCAGAGACCGGGACAACCGAGATACGCAGTATTTT. It specifies CASRDRDNRDTQYF.

The chain recombines TRBV6-5 with TRBJ1-2, with no clear D. Trimming removed 5 bases from V and 4 bases from J, with 14 bases in between. The CDR3 spans 14 residues. Germline CDR1 is MNHEY and CDR2 is SVGAGI. CDR3 amino acids: CASSNGEGLYGYTF. As DNA, the CDR3 is TGTGCCAGCAGTAACGGAGAAGGCCTCTATGGCTACACCTTC.

The chain links TRBV10-1 to TRBJ2-1; TRBD1 is a possible D gene (5 bases). CDR3 length equals 14 residues. V was cut by 10 bases and J by 0 bases, with 13 bases left in between. Germline loops: CDR1 WNHNN, CDR2 SYGVQD (reference sequence). CDR3 region: CANPSGYSYNEQFF. The CDR3 DNA sequence: TGCGCCAACCCTTCAGGGTACTCCTACAATGAGCAGTTCTTC.

The genes are TRBV5-4 and TRBJ1-4, with a possible D match to TRBD1 (5 bases). The germline V gene has CDR1 SGHNT and CDR2 YYREEE (reference sequence). The CDR3 is 13 residues long. The V end lost 1 base, the J end lost 14 bases, and 15 bases lay between the germline ends. The CDR3 region has the DNA TGTGCCAGCAGCTTGCAGGGTGGGGGGATCCTGTTTTTT. Amino acid sequence: CASSLQGGGILFF.

This clone was observed a handful of times. The DNA is omitted, as the CDR3 cannot be located on it reliably, and the CDR3 follows TCRdb's listing. This sequence joins TRBV10-2 and TRBJ1-6. Counting both end residues, the CDR3 totals 14 amino acids. Per the germline V gene, CDR1 is WSHSY and CDR2 is SAAADI. Here the CDR3 reads CASSLVMGDSPLHF.

V gene TRBV7-2 combines with J gene TRBJ2-3; 8 nucleotides align to TRBD2. V was clipped by 5 bases and J by 4 bases; unmatched bases: 5. The CDR3 loop spans 14 amino acids. Germline V gene data show CDR1 as SGHTA and CDR2 as FQGNSA. The CDR3 DNA is TGTGCCAGCAGCCCTCAGCGGGAGTCAGATACGCAGTATTTT. Translation gives CASSPQRESDTQYF.

DNA of the CDR3: TGTGCCAGCAGCCCCGGTATACTACGAGGGCAGTACTTC. Amino acids: CASSPGILRGQYF. The V call is TRBV7-2, the J call TRBJ2-7; D ambiguous. The CDR3 totals 13 residues. V was shortened by 5 bases and J by 9 bases, with 17 bases between the two germline ends. CDR1 is SGHTA, CDR2 FQGNSA, per germline.

The CDR3 reads CASRRIDNSYEQYF. CDR3 bases: TGTGCCAGCCGACGAATAGACAACTCCTACGAGCAGTACTTC. The chain has TRBV27 and TRBJ2-7; unclear D gene. The V gene's germline CDR1 is MNHEY and CDR2 SMNVEV (reference sequence). The CDR3 has 14 residues. The V end lost 8 bases, the J end lost 0 bases, and 14 bases lay between the germline ends.

This clone was picked up a small number of times. This chain joins TRBV27 and TRBJ1-2, with 8 positions matching TRBD1. The V gene's germline CDR1 is MNHEY and CDR2 SMNVEV (reference sequence). The CDR3 contains 13 residues. Germline trimming cut 6 bases from V and 4 bases from J; bases unmatched to any gene: 4. The CDR3 reads CASRGQAVYGYTF. The CDR3 coding sequence is TGTGCCAGCAGGGGACAGGCCGTCTATGGCTACACCTTC.

The V call is TRBV7-9, the J call TRBJ1-5; D call uncertain. Trimming stripped 1 base from V and 10 bases from J, with 8 bases between. Per the germline V gene, CDR1 is SEHNR and CDR2 is FQNEAQ (reference sequence). This CDR3 has 12 residues. CDR3: CASSLGEQPQHF. The CDR3 DNA is TGTGCCAGCAGCTTAGGTGAACAACCCCAGCATTTT.

The chain couples TRBV5-5 to TRBJ1-5; possibly TRBD1 for D (5 bases). The CDR3 runs 15 residues. The V end was cut by 4 bases, the J end by 4 bases, with 15 bases between. CDR1 is SGHKS, CDR2 YYEKEE, per germline (reference sequence). The CDR3 is CASSRWGVKNQPQHF. CDR3 coding DNA: TGTGCCAGCAGCCGCTGGGGGGTGAAAAATCAGCCCCAGCATTTT.

V gene TRBV28 combines with J gene TRBJ1-2, with 9 bases aligning to TRBD1. Germline loops: CDR1 MDHEN, CDR2 SYDVKM. The CDR3 sequence is 16 residues long. Germline trimming cut 8 bases from V and 5 bases from J; bases unmatched to any gene: 15. The CDR3 bases are TGTGCCAGCGGATCCTTCCGGGACAGGGATTTTTATGGCTACACCTTC. It encodes CASGSFRDRDFYGYTF.

This chain uses TRBV30 with TRBJ2-1; 10 bases are a match to TRBD1. Per the germline V gene, CDR1 is GTSNPN and CDR2 is SVGIG (reference sequence). The CDR3 loop spans 17 amino acids. Losses at the gene ends were 3 bases for V and 0 bases for J; bases not matched to a gene: 8. The CDR3 DNA reads TGTGCCTGGAGAACCCCGGGACAGGGGATCTCCTACAATGAGCAGTTCTTC. It yields the protein CAWRTPGQGISYNEQFF.

The chain combines TRBV6-1 with TRBJ2-5; TRBD2 aligns across 9 bases. CDR1 MNHNS and CDR2 SASEGT come from the germline V gene. V was clipped by 0 bases and J by 5 bases; unmatched bases: 10. The CDR3 runs 17 residues. Here the CDR3 reads CASSEAVSSGSRETQYF. The CDR3 bases are TGTGCCAGCAGTGAAGCGGTTAGTAGCGGGAGCAGGGAGACCCAGTACTTC.

V and J are TRBV2 and TRBJ2-3; 7 bases align to TRBD2. Germline assignment: CDR1 SNHLY and CDR2 FYNNEI. The junction had 5 bases not matched to a gene; V was cut back by 6 bases and J by 2 bases. CDR3 length equals 14 residues. CDR3 nucleotides: TGTGCCAGCAGCCAAACTAGCGCCACAGATACGCAGTATTTT. Translation: CASSQTSATDTQYF.

This clone was found a few times. This chain links TRBV19 with TRBJ2-1, with TRBD1 as a possible D gene (5 bases). V gave up 5 bases and J gave up 3 bases, with 17 bases separating them. Germline lookup yields CDR1 LNHDA and CDR2 SQIVND (reference sequence). The CDR3 sequence is 16 residues long. The CDR3 region is CASSPRQLGVYNEQFF. CDR3 DNA sequence: TGTGCCAGTAGTCCCCGGCAGCTAGGGGTCTACAATGAGCAGTTCTTC.

This chain uses TRBV15 with TRBJ2-2; 7 nucleotides align to TRBD2. The V and J ends lost 0 bases and 6 bases, in that order; junction bases with no gene match: 1. Germline CDR1 LNHNV, CDR2 YYDKDF (reference sequence). The CDR3 is made up of 14 amino acids. The CDR3 nucleotides read TGTGCCACCAGCAGAGATGGGAGGGCCGGGGAGCTGTTTTTT. Translation gives CATSRDGRAGELFF.

This rearrangement joins TRBV15 to TRBJ2-7, with 8 bases identical to TRBD2. This CDR3 comprises 17 residues. Germline V gene data show CDR1 as LNHNV and CDR2 as YYDKDF (reference sequence). The V segment lost 1 base and the J segment 2 bases; nucleotides outside the gene matches: 10. The CDR3 is CATSRAKGAGATYEQYF. In DNA form, the CDR3 reads TGTGCCACCAGCAGAGCCAAGGGAGCGGGAGCGACCTACGAGCAGTACTTC.

J is TRBJ2-7 and V is TRBV29-1; maybe TRBD1 (6 bases). The CDR3 loop spans 13 amino acids. V lost 5 bases and J 2 bases, leaving 13 bases between the germline ends. Germline-derived CDR1 and CDR2 are SQVTM and ANQGSEA. CDR3 sequence (DNA): TGCAGCGTTAAGACAGGATCTACCTACGAGCAGTACTTC. This codes for CSVKTGSTYEQYF.

The CDR3: CASSLLAGQGLTDTQYF. In nucleotides, the CDR3 is TGTGCCAGCAGCTTACTTGCGGGACAGGGACTCACAGATACGCAGTATTTT. The chain has TRBV11-2 and TRBJ2-3; the match to TRBD1 covers 9 bases. This CDR3 comprises 17 residues. V was pared by 2 bases and J by 2 bases, with 8 bases of the junction left unmatched. CDR1 and CDR2 from the germline V gene are SGHAT and FQNNGV. The whole variable domain, filled in from reference TRBV11-2 and TRBJ2-3, reads EAGVAQSPRYKIIEKRQSVAFWCNPISGHATLYWYQQILGQGPKLLIQFQNNGVVDDSQLPKDRFSAERLKGVDSTLKIQPAKLEDSAVYLCASSLLAGQGLTDTQYFGPGTRLTVL.

The gene calls are TRBV7-3 and TRBJ2-1; 7 bases fit TRBD2. CDR3 length: 15 amino acids. Germline CDR1 is SGHTA and CDR2 is FQGTGA. V was pared by 3 bases and J by 2 bases, with 4 bases of the junction left unmatched. CDR3 in DNA: TGTGCCAGCAGCTTGGGCGGGAGCCCCTACAATGAGCAGTTCTTC. Translating gives CASSLGGSPYNEQFF.

The CDR3 DNA is TGTGCCAGCAGCTTAGCTAATAATGGACAGAACTCCTACGAGCAGTACTTC. It specifies CASSLANNGQNSYEQYF. This chain joins TRBV7-9 and TRBJ2-7; D perhaps matches TRBD1 (6 bases). The V and J ends lost 0 bases and 0 bases respectively, with 15 bases between them. Germline values: CDR1 SEHNR, CDR2 FQNEAQ (reference sequence). The CDR3 runs to 17 residues.

In its sample, this clone was seen a few times. This same CDR3 is encoded by further DNA sequences in the sample. The genes are TRBV11-2 and TRBJ2-7; D perhaps matches TRBD2 (5 bases). Per the germline V gene, CDR1 is SGHAT and CDR2 is FQNNGV. Between the trimmed V and J ends, which lost 1 base and 3 bases, there was a span of 7 bases. The CDR3 extends over 13 amino acids. The CDR3 sequence: CASSLAGSYEQYF. As DNA, the CDR3 is TGTGCCAGCAGCTTAGCGGGGAGCTACGAGCAGTACTTC.

The chain links TRBV5-1 to TRBJ2-5, with a tentative D call TRBD2 (5 bases). With 9 bases removed from V and 0 bases from J, the gap between germline ends came to 18 bases. There are 15 residues in the CDR3. Germline V gene data show CDR1 as SGHRS and CDR2 as YFSETQ. The CDR3 here is CATKNSGFHQETQYF. Here the CDR3 DNA reads TGCGCCACCAAAAACTCGGGGTTTCACCAAGAGACCCAGTACTTC.

V gene TRBV5-1 combines with J gene TRBJ2-3; weak D call: TRBD2 (6 bases). CDR3 length equals 16 residues. V lost 7 bases, J lost 4 bases, and 22 bases lay in between. Germline V lookup: CDR1 SGHRS, CDR2 YFSETQ. The DNA of the CDR3 is TGCGCCAGCGCCGCCGGAGGGTTCACCGAGGCAGATACGCAGTATTTT. It translates to CASAAGGFTEADTQYF.

The chain couples TRBV27 to TRBJ2-7; D may be TRBD1 (5 bases). CDR3 size: 13 residues. Germline-derived CDR1 and CDR2 are MNHEY and SMNVEV (reference sequence). V lost 4 bases to trimming and J lost 3 bases, with 10 bases between them. The CDR3 nucleotides read TGTGCCAGCAGTTGGACACCCGACTACGAGCAGTACTTC. Translation: CASSWTPDYEQYF.

V gene TRBV30 combines with J gene TRBJ1-1; 8 bases align to TRBD1. The CDR3 runs to 14 residues. Per the germline V gene, CDR1 is GTSNPN and CDR2 is SVGIG (reference sequence). Unmatched junction bases numbered 7, after V lost 2 bases and J lost 5 bases. This chain's CDR3 is CAWSYHRQGTEAFF. Here the CDR3 DNA reads TGTGCCTGGAGTTACCATCGACAGGGGACTGAAGCTTTCTTT.

The chain employs TRBV28 and TRBJ2-7; tentative D call: TRBD2 (6 bases). V lost 6 bases, J lost 9 bases, and 18 bases lay in between. The CDR3 extends over 13 amino acids. Germline CDR1 and CDR2: MDHEN and SYDVKM. The CDR3 bases are TGTGCCAGCAGCCGAGGAGGGGAACGCGGGCAGTACTTC. Protein: CASSRGGERGQYF.

The chain uses TRBV7-2 and TRBJ2-3, with 9 bases aligning to TRBD1. The length of the CDR3 is 16 residues. Losses at the gene ends were 5 bases for V and 2 bases for J; bases not matched to a gene: 8. Germline CDR1 reads SGHTA; CDR2 reads FQGNSA. This chain's CDR3 is CASSNNRDRDTDTQYF. The CDR3 nucleotides read TGTGCCAGCAGCAACAACCGGGACAGGGACACAGATACGCAGTATTTT.